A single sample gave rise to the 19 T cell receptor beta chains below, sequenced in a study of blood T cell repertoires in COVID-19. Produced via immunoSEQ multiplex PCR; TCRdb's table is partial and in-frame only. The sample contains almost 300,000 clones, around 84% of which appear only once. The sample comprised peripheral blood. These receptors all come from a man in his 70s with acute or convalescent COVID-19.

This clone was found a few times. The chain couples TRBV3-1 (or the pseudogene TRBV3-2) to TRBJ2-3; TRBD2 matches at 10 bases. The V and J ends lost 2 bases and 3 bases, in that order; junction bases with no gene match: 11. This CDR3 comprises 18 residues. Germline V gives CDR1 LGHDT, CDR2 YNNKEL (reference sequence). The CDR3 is CASSQPGLASYKTDTQYF. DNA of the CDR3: TGTGCCAGCAGCCAACCGGGACTAGCGAGTTATAAGACAGATACGCAGTATTTT.

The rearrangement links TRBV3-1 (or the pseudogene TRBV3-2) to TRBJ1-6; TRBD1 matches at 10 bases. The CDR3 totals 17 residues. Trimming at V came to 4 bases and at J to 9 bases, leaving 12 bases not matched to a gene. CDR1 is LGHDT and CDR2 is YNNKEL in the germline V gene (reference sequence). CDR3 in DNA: TGTGCCAGCAGCCCTATCCCCGACAGGGGGCTAGGTTCACCCCTCCACTTT. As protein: CASSPIPDRGLGSPLHF.

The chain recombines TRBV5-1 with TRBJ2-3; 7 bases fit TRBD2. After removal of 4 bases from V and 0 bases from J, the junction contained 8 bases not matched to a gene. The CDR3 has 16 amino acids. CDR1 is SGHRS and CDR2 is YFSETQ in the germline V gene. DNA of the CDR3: TGCGCCAGCAGCCCAGCGGGACTATCTAGCACAGATACGCAGTATTTT. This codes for CASSPAGLSSTDTQYF.

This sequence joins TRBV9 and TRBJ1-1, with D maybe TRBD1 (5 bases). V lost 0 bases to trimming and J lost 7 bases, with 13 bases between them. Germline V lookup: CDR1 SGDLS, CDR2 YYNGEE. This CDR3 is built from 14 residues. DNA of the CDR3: TGTGCCAGCAGCGTAGATGGAGGGGCGTTTGAAGCTTTCTTT. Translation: CASSVDGGAFEAFF.

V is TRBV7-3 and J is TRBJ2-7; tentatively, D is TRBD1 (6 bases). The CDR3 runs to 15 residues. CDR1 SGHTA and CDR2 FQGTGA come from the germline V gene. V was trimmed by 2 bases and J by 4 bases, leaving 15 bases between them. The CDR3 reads CASSLSHGQLYEQYF. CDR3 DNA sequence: TGTGCCAGCAGCTTATCTCACGGACAGCTATACGAGCAGTACTTC.

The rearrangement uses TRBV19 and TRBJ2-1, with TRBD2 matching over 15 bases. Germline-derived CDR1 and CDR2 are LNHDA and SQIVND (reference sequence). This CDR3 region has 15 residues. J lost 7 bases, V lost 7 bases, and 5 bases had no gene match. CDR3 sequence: CASKGTSGGTNEQFF. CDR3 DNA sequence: TGTGCCAGTAAGGGGACTAGCGGGGGGACGAATGAGCAGTTCTTC.

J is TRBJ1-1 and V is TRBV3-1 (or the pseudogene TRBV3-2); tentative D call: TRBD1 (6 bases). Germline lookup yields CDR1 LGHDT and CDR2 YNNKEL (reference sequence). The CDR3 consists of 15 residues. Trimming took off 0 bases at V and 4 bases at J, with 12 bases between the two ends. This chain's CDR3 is CASSQEGTLRTEAFF. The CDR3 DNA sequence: TGTGCCAGCAGCCAAGAGGGGACATTGCGCACTGAAGCTTTCTTT.

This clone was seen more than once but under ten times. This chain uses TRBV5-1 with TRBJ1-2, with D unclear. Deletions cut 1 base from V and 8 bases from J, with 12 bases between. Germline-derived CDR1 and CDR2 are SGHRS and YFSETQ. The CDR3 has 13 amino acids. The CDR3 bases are TGCGCCAGCAGCTTGAGGGAGTTTGGAGGCTACACCTTC. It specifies CASSLREFGGYTF. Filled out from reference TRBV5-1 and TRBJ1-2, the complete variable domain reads KAGVTQTPRYLIKTRGQQVTLSCSPISGHRSVSWYQQTPGQGLQFLFEYFSETQRNKGNFPGRFSGRQFSNSRSEMNVSTLELGDSALYLCASSLREFGGYTFGSGTRLTVV.

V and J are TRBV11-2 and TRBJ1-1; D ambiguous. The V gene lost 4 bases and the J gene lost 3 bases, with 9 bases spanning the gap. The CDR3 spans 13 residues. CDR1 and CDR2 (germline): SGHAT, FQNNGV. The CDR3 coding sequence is TGTGCCAGCAGCTGGGGAGTTGACACTGAAGCTTTCTTT. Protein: CASSWGVDTEAFF.

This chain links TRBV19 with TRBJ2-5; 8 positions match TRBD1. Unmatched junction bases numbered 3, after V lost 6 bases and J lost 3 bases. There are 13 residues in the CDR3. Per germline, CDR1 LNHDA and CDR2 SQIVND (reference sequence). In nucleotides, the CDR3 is TGTGCCAGTAGATCGACAGGGGAAGAGACCCAGTACTTC. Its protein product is CASRSTGEETQYF.

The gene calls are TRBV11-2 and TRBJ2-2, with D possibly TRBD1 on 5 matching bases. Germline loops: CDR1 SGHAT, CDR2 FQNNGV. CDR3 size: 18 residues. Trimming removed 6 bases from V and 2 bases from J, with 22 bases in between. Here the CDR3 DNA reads TGTGCCAGCAGTTCCCCCAAGCCGTGGGGCGGAAACACCGGGGAGCTGTTTTTT. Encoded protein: CASSSPKPWGGNTGELFF. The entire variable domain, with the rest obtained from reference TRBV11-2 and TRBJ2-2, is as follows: EAGVAQSPRYKIIEKRQSVAFWCNPISGHATLYWYQQILGQGPKLLIQFQNNGVVDDSQLPKDRFSAERLKGVDSTLKIQPAKLEDSAVYLCASSSPKPWGGNTGELFFGEGSRLTVL.

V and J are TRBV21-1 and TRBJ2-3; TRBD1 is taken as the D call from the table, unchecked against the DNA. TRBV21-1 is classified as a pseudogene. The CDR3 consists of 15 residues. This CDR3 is CASSARDREGDTQYF. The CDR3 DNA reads TGTGCCAGCAGCGCCCGGGACAGGGAGGGCGATACGCAGTATTTT.

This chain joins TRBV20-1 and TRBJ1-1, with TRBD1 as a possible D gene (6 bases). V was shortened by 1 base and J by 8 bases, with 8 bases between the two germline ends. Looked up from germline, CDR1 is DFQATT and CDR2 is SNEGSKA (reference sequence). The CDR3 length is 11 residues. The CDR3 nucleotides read TGCAGTGCTAGAGGGGGGCCCGAAGCTTTCTTT. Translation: CSARGGPEAFF.

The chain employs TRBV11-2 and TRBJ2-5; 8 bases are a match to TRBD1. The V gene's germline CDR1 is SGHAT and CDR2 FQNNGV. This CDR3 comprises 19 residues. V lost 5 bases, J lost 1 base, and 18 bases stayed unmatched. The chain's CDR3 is CASSPHGRWAGGIQETQYF. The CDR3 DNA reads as TGTGCCAGCAGCCCCCACGGGAGATGGGCAGGGGGCATCCAAGAGACCCAGTACTTC.

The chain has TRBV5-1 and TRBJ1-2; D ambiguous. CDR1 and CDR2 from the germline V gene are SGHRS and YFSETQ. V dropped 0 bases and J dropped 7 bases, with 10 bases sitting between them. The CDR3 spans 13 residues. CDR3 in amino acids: CASSLGEASGYTF. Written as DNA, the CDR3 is TGCGCCAGCAGCTTGGGAGAGGCGAGTGGCTACACCTTC.

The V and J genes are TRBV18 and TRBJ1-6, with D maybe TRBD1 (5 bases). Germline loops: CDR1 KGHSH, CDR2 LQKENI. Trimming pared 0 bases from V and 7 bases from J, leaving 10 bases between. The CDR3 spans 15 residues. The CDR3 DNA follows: TGTGCCAGCTCACCACCGGGGGGAGGGAATTCACCCCTCCACTTT. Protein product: CASSPPGGGNSPLHF.

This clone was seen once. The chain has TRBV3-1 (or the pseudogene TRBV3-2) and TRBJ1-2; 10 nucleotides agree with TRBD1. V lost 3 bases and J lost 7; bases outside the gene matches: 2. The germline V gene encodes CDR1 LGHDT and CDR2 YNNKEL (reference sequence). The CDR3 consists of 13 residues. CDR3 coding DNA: TGTGCCAGCAGCCAGAGACAGGGGGCTGGCTACACCTTC. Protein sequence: CASSQRQGAGYTF.

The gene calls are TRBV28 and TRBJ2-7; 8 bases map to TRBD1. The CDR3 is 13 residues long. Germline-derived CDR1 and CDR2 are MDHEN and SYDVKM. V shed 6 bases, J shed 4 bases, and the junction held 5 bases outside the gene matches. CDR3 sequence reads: CASSLDRVYEQYF. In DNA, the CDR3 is TGTGCCAGCAGCCTGGACAGGGTATACGAGCAGTACTTC.

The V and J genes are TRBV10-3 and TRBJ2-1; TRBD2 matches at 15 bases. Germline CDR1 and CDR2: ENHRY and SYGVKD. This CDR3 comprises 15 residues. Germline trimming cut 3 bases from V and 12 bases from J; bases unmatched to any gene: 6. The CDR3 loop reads CAISERTSGRAVQFF. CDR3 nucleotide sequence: TGTGCCATCAGTGAAAGGACTAGCGGGAGGGCCGTGCAGTTCTTC.